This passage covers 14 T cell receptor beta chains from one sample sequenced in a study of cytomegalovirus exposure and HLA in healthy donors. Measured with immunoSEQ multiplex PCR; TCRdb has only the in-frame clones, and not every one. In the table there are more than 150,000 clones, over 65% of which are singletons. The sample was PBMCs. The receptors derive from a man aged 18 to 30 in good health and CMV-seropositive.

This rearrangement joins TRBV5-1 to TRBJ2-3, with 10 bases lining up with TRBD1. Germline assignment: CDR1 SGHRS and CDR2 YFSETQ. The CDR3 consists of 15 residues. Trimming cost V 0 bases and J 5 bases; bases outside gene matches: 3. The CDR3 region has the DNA TGCGCCAGCAGCTTGGCGGACAGGGGGGTAGATACGCAGTATTTT. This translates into CASSLADRGVDTQYF. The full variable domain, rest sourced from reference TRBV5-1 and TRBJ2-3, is KAGVTQTPRYLIKTRGQQVTLSCSPISGHRSVSWYQQTPGQGLQFLFEYFSETQRNKGNFPGRFSGRQFSNSRSEMNVSTLELGDSALYLCASSLADRGVDTQYFGPGTRLTVL.

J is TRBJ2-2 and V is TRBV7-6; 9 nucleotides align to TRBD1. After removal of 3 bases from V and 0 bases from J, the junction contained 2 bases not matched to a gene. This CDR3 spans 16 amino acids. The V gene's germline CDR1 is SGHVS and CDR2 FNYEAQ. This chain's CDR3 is CASSLGQGPNTGELFF. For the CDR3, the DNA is TGTGCCAGCAGCTTGGGACAGGGCCCGAACACCGGGGAGCTGTTTTTT.

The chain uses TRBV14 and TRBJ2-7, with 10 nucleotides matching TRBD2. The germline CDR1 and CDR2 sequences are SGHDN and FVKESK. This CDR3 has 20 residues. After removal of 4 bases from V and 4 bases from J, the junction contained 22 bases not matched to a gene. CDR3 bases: TGTGCCAGCAGCCCCCGAATAAATTGGACTAGCGGACGGGACGGGTACGAGCAGTACTTC. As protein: CASSPRINWTSGRDGYEQYF.

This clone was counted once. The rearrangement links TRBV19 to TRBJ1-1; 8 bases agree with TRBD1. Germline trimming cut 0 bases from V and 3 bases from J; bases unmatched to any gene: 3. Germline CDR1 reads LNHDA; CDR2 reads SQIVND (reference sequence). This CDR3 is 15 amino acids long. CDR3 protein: CASSIEGQVHTEAFF. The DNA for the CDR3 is TGTGCCAGTAGTATAGAGGGACAGGTTCACACTGAAGCTTTCTTT.

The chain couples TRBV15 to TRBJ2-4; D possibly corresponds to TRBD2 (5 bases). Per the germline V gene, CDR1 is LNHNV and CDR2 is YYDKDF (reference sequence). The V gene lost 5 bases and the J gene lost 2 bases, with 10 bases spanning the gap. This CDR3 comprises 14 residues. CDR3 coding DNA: TGTGCCACCAGCCTCGGAGGTCCCAAAAACATTCAGTACTTC. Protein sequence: CATSLGGPKNIQYF.

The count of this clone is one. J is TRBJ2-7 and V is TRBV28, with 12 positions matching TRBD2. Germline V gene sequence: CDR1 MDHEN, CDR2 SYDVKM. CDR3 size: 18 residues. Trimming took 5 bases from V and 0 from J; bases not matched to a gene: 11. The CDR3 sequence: CASSPESRTSGASYEQYF. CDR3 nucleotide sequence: TGTGCCAGCAGTCCAGAGAGTCGGACTAGCGGGGCCTCCTACGAGCAGTACTTC.

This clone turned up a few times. This CDR3 reads CASSYGEDSYEQYF. The CDR3 DNA sequence: TGTGCCAGCAGTTATGGGGAGGATTCCTACGAGCAGTACTTC. The gene calls are TRBV6-5 and TRBJ2-7; D is perhaps TRBD2 (6 bases). Germline CDR1 and CDR2: MNHEY and SVGAGI. V gave up 3 bases and J gave up 1 base, with 10 bases separating them. The CDR3 runs 14 residues.

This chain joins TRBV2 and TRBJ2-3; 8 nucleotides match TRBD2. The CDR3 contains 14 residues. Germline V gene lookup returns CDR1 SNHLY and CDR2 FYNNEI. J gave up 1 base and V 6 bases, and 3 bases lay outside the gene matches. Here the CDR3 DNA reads TGTGCCAGCAGCCCGACTAGCGGCACAGATACGCAGTATTTT. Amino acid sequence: CASSPTSGTDTQYF. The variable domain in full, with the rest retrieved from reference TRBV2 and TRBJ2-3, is EPEVTQTPSHQVTQMGQEVILRCVPISNHLYFYWYRQILGQKVEFLVSFYNNEISEKSEIFDDQFSVERPDGSNFTLKIRSTKLEDSAMYFCASSPTSGTDTQYFGPGTRLTVL.

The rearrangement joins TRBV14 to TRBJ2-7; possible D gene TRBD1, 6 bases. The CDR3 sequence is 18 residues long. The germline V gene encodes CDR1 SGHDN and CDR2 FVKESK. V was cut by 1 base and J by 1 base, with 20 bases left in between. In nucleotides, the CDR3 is TGTGCCAGCAGCCAAGCGGTAAACTCCAGGGGTGGGTCCTACGAGCAGTACTTC. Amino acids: CASSQAVNSRGGSYEQYF.

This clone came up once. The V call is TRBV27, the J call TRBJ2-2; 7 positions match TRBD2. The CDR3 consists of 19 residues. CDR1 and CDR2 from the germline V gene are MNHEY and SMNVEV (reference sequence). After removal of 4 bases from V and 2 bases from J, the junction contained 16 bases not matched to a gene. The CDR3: CASSWVSGRVVRNTGELFF. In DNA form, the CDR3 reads TGTGCCAGCAGTTGGGTTTCGGGGAGGGTGGTCCGAAACACCGGGGAGCTGTTTTTT.

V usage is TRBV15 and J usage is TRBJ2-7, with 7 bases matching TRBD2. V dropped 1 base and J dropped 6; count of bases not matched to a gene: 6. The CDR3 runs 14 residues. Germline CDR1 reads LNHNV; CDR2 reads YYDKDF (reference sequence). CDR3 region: CATSRVRGVGEQYF. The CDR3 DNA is TGTGCCACCAGCAGAGTCCGGGGGGTCGGCGAGCAGTACTTC.

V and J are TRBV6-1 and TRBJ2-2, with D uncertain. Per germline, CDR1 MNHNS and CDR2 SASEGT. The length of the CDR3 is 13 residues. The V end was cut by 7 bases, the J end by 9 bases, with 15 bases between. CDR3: CASMIWSERELFF. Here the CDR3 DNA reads TGTGCCAGCATGATTTGGTCTGAGAGGGAGCTGTTTTTT.

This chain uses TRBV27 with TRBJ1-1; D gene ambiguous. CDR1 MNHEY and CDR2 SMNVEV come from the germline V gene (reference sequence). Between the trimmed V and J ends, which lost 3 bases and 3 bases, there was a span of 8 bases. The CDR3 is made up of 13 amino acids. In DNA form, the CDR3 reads TGTGCCAGCAGTTTGCCAGGCTACACTGAAGCTTTCTTT. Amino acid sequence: CASSLPGYTEAFF.

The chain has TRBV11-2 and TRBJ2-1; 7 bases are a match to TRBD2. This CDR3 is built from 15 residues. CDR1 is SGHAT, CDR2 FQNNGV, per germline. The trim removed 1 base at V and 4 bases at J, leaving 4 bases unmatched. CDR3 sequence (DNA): TGTGCCAGCAGCTTAGGGCGGGAGAATTACAATGAGCAGTTCTTC. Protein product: CASSLGRENYNEQFF. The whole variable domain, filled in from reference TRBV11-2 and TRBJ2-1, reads EAGVAQSPRYKIIEKRQSVAFWCNPISGHATLYWYQQILGQGPKLLIQFQNNGVVDDSQLPKDRFSAERLKGVDSTLKIQPAKLEDSAVYLCASSLGRENYNEQFFGPGTRLTVL.